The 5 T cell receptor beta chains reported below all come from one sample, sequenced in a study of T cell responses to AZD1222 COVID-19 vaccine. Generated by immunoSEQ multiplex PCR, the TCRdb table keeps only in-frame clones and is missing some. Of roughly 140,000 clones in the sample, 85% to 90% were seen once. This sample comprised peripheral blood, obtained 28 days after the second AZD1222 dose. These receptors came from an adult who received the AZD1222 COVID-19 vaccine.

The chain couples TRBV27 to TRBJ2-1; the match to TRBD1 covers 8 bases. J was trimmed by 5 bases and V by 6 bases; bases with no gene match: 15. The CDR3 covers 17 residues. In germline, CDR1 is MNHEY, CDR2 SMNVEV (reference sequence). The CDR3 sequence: CASSQNPPGGAHNEQFF. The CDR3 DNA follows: TGTGCCAGCAGCCAAAACCCACCAGGGGGCGCCCACAATGAGCAGTTCTTC.

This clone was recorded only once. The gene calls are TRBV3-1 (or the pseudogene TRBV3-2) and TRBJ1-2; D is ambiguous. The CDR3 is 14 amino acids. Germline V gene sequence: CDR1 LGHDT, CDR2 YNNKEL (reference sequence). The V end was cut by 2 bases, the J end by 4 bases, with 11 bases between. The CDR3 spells CASSQWGTSYGYTF. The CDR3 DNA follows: TGTGCCAGCAGCCAATGGGGAACTAGCTATGGCTACACCTTC.

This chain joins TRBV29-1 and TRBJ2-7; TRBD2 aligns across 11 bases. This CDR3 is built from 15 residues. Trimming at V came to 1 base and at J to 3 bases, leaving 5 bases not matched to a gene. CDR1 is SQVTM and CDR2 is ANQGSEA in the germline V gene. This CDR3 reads CSVEGTTSGDYEQYF. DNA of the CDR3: TGCAGCGTTGAAGGTACGACTAGCGGGGACTACGAGCAGTACTTC.

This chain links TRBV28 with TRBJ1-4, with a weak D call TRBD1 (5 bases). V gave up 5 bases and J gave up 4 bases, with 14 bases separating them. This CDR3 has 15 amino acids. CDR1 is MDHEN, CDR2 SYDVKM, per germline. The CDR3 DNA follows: TGTGCCAGCAGTGCCGGGACGGGAGTTAATGAAAAACTGTTTTTT. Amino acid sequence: CASSAGTGVNEKLFF.

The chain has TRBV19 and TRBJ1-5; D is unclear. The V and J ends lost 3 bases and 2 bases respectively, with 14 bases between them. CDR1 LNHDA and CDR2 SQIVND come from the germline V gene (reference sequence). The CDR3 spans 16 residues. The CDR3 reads CASSMGRNAGNQPQHF. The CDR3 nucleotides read TGTGCCAGTAGTATGGGCAGGAACGCTGGCAATCAGCCCCAGCATTTT.